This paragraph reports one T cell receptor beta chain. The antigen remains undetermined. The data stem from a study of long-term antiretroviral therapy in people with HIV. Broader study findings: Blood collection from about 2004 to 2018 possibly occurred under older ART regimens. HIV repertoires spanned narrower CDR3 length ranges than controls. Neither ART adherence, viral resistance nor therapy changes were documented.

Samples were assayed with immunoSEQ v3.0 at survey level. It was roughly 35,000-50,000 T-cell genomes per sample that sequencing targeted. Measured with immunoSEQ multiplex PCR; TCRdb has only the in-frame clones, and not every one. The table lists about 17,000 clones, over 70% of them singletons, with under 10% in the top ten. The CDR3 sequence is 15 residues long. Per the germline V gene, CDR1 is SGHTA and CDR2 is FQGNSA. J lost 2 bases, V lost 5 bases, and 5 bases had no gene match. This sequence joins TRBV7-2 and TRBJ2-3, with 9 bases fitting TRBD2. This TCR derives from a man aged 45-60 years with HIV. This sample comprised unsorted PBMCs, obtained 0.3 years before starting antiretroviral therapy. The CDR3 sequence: CASSPGTSTTDTQYF. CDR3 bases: TGTGCCAGCAGCCCCGGGACTAGCACCACAGATACGCAGTATTTT. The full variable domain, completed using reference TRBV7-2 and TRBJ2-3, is GAGVSQSPSNKVTEKGKDVELRCDPISGHTALYWYRQSLGQGLEFLIYFQGNSAPDKSGLPSDRFSAERTGGSVSTLTIQRTQQEDSAVYLCASSPGTSTTDTQYFGPGTRLTVL.